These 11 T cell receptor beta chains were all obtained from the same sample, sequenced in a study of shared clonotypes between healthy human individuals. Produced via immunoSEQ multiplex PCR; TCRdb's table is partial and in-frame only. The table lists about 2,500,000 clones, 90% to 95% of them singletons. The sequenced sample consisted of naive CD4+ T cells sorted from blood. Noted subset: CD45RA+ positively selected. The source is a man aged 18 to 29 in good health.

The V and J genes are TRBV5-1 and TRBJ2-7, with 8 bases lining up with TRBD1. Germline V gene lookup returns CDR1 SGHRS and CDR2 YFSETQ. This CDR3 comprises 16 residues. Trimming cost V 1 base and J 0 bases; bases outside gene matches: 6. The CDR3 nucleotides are TGCGCCAGCAGCTTGATAGCCCAGGGGGCCTCCTACGAGCAGTACTTC. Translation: CASSLIAQGASYEQYF.

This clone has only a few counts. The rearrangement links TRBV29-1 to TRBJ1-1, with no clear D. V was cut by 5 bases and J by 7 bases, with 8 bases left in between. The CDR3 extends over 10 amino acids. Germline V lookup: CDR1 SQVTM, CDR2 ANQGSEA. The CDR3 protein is CSVFRGEAFF. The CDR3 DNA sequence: TGCAGCGTTTTTCGGGGTGAAGCTTTCTTT.

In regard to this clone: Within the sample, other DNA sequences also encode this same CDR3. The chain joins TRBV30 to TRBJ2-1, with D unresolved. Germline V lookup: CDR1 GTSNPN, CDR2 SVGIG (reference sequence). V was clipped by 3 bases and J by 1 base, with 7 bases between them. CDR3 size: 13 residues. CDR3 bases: TGTGCCTGGAGGGTATCGTCCTACAATGAGCAGTTCTTC. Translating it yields CAWRVSSYNEQFF. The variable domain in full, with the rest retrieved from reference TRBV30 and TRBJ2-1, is SQTIHQWPATLVQPVGSPLSLECTVEGTSNPNLYWYRQAAGRGLQLLFYSVGIGQISSEVPQNLSASRPQDRQFILSSKKLLLSDSGFYLCAWRVSSYNEQFFGPGTRLTVL.

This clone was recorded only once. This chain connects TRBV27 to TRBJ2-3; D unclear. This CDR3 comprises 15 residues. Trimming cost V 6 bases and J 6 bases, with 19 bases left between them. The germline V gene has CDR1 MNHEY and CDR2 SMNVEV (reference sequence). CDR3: CASSDSGSRSDTQYF. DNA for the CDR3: TGTGCCAGCAGCGACTCCGGGTCGCGAAGTGATACGCAGTATTTT.

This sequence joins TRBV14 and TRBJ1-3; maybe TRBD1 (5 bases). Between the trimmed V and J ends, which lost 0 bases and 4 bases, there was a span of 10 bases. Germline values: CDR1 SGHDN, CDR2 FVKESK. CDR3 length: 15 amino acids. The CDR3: CASSQDSGIGNTIYF. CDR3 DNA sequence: TGTGCCAGCAGCCAAGATTCAGGGATCGGAAACACCATATATTTT.

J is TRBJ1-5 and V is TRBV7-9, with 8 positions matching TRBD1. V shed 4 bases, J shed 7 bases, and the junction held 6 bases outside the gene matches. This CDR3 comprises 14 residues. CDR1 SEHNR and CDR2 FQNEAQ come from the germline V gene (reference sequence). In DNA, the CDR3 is TGTGCCAGCAGCTCCTGGACAGGGAACCAGCCCCAGCATTTT. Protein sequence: CASSSWTGNQPQHF.

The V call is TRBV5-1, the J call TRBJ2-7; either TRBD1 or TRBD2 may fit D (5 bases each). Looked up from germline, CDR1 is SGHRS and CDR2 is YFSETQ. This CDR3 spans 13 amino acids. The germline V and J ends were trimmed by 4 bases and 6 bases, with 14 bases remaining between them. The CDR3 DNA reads TGCGCCAGCAGCCCCGGGACCTTAGGCGAGCAGTACTTC. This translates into CASSPGTLGEQYF.

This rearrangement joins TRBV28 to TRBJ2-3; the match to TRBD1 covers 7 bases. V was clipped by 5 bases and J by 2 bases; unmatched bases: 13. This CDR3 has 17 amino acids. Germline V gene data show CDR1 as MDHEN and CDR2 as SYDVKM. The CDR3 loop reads CASSPFFEGAITDTQYF. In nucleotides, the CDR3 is TGTGCCAGCAGTCCCTTCTTCGAGGGGGCCATCACAGATACGCAGTATTTT.

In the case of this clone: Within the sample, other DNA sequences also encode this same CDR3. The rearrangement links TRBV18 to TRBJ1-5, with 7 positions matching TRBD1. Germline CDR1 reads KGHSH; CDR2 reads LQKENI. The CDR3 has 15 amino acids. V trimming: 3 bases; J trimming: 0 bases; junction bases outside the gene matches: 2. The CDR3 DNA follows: TGTGCCAGCTCACCGGGACAGTATAGCAATCAGCCCCAGCATTTT. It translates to CASSPGQYSNQPQHF.

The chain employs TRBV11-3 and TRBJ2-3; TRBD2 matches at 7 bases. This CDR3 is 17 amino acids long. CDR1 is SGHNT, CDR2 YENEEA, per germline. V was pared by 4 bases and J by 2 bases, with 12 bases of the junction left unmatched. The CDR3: CASSSSFSAGSTDTQYF. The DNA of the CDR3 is TGTGCCAGCAGCTCTAGCTTTTCAGCGGGGTCCACAGATACGCAGTATTTT.

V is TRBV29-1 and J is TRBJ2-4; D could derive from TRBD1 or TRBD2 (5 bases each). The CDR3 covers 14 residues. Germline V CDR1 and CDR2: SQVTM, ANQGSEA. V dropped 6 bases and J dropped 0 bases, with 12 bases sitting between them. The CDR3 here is CSVAGALAKNIQYF. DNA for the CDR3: TGCAGCGTCGCCGGGGCTTTAGCCAAAAACATTCAGTACTTC.